This T cell receptor beta chain was profiled in a study of brain metastases from non-small cell lung cancer. Study outcomes and limitations: T-cell infiltration was lower in brain metastases than primaries (P < 0.001). T-cell clones appeared expanded in approximately 64% of brain metastases relative to matched primary tumors.

V lost 4 bases to trimming and J lost 0 bases, with 11 bases between them. The CDR3 is made up of 15 amino acids. The germline V gene has CDR1 SGHTA and CDR2 FQGNSA. Produced via immunoSEQ multiplex PCR; TCRdb's table is partial and in-frame only. This sample has roughly 14,000 clones, with about 80% found just once. To note about this clone: Its antigen is still unknown.

Sample: primary lung tumor tissue. The clonotype comes from a donor aged 40 or over with non-small cell lung cancer. V and J are TRBV7-2 and TRBJ2-3, with a tentative D call TRBD2 (5 bases). CDR3 protein: CASSSDYLSTDTQYF. The CDR3 coding sequence is TGTGCCAGCAGCTCCGACTATCTTAGCACAGATACGCAGTATTTT.